This T cell receptor (beta chain) was sequenced during a study of T cell responses to AZD1222 COVID-19 vaccine. The data were produced by immunoSEQ multiplex PCR, yet TCRdb's version contains in-frame clones alone and is incomplete. The sample has about 220,000 clones; roughly 91% are singletons. This clone was observed a single time. The TCR was taken from an adult in good health. Sequencing used peripheral blood, obtained on day 0 of MenACWY control vaccination.

The CDR3, as DNA: TGTGCCAGCAGCCGGTCTAGGGAGGGGCGAACCAAAAACATTCAGTACTTC. Translating it yields CASSRSREGRTKNIQYF. The chain recombines TRBV6-2 or TRBV6-3 with TRBJ2-4; the match to TRBD2 covers 7 bases. This CDR3 has 17 amino acids. The V segment lost 6 bases and the J segment 2 bases; nucleotides outside the gene matches: 13. Germline CDR1 and CDR2: MNHEY and SVGEGT.